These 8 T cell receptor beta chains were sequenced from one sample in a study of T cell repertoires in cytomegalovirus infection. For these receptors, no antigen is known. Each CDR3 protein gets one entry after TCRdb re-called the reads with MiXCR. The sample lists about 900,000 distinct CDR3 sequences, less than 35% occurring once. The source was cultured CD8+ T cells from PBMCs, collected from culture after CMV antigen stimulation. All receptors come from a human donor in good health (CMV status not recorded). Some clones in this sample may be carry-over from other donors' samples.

The CDR3 sequence: CASSVGQVGEAFF. CDR3 DNA sequence: TGTGCCAGCAGCGTAGGACAGGTGGGCGAAGCTTTCTTT. The chain links TRBV7-4 to TRBJ1-1; 7 positions match TRBD1. CDR1 is SGHVT, CDR2 SQSDAQ, per germline. The V segment lost 5 bases and the J segment 8 bases; nucleotides outside the gene matches: 8. The CDR3 runs 13 residues. Supplemented by reference TRBV7-4 and TRBJ1-1, the full variable domain reads GAGVSQSPRYKVAKRGRDVALRCDSISGHVTLYWYRQTLGQGSEVLTYSQSDAQRDKSGRPSGRFSAERPERSVSTLKIQRTEQGDSAVYLCASSVGQVGEAFFGQGTRLTVV.

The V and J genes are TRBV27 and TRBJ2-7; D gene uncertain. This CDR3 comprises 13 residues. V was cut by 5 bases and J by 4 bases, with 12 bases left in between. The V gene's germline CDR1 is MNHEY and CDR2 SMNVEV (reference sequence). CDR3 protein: CASSGTRIYEQYF. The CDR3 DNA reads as TGTGCCAGCAGTGGAACGAGAATTTACGAGCAGTACTTC.

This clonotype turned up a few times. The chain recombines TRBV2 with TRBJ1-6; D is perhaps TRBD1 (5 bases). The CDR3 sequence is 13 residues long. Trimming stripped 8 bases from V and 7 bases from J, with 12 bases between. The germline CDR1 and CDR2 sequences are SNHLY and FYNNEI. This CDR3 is CASLDSRNSPLHF. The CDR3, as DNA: TGTGCCAGCTTAGACAGTCGCAATTCACCCCTCCACTTT.

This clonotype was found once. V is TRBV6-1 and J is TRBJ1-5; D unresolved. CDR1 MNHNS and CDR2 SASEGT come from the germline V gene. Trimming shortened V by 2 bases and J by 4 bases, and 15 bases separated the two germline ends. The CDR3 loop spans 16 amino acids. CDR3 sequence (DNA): TGTGCCAGCAGTGAATTAACATCACCTCGGAATCAGCCCCAGCATTTT. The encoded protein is CASSELTSPRNQPQHF.

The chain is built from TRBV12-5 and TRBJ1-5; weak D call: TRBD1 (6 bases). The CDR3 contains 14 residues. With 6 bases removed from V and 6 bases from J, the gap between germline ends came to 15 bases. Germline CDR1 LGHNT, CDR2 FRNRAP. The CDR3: CASGEEGGPQPQHF. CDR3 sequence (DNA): TGTGCTAGTGGCGAGGAGGGGGGCCCTCAGCCCCAGCATTTT.

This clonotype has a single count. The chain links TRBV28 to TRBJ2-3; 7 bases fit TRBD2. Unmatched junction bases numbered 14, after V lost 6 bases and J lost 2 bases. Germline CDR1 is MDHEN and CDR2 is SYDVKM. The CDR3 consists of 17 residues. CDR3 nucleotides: TGTGCCAGCAGCACTTTCTCATCGCGGGAGCTCACAGATACGCAGTATTTT. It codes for CASSTFSSRELTDTQYF.

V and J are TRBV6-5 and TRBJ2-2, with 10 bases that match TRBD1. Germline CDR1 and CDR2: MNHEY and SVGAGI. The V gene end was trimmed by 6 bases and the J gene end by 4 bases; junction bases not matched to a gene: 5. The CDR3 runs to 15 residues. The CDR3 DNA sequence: TGTGCCAGCAGGCCCGGACAGGGGGTCACCGGGGAGCTGTTTTTT. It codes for CASRPGQGVTGELFF.

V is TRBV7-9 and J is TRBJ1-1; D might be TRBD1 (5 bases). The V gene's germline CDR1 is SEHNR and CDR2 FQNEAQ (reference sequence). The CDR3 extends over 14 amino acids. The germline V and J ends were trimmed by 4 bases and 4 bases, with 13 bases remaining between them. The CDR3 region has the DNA TGTGCCAGCAGCTCTCAGGGCTCGGGCACTGAAGCTTTCTTT. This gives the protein CASSSQGSGTEAFF. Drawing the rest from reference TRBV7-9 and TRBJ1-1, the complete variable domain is DTGVSQNPRHKITKRGQNVTFRCDPISEHNRLYWYRQTLGQGPEFLTYFQNEAQLEKSRLLSDRFSAERPKGSFSTLEIQRTEQGDSAMYLCASSSQGSGTEAFFGQGTRLTVV.